These 8 T cell receptor beta chains originate from one sample sequenced in a study of cytomegalovirus exposure and HLA in healthy donors. PCR was performed using 60 Vbeta and 13 Jbeta primers. TCRdb's table, derived via immunoSEQ multiplex PCR, lists solely in-frame clones and lacks some. The data hold roughly 130,000 clones, with about three quarters observed a single time. What was sequenced was PBMCs. Source of these receptors: a man in his forties in good health and CMV-seropositive.

This chain links TRBV6-4 with TRBJ1-6; tentatively, D is TRBD1 (6 bases). This CDR3 region has 11 residues. V gave up 9 bases and J gave up 7 bases, with 7 bases separating them. In germline, CDR1 is MRHNA, CDR2 SNTAGT. The CDR3 DNA follows: TGTGCCAGGGACAGAAATTCACCCCTCCACTTT. Amino acids: CARDRNSPLHF.

The rearrangement joins TRBV19 to TRBJ1-1; 7 bases are shared with TRBD1. Germline values: CDR1 LNHDA, CDR2 SQIVND (reference sequence). The CDR3 is 15 residues long. Losses at the gene ends were 3 bases for V and 8 bases for J; bases not matched to a gene: 12. The CDR3: CASSILGQVKREAFF. The CDR3 DNA follows: TGTGCCAGTAGTATTCTAGGACAGGTAAAAAGAGAAGCTTTCTTT.

The chain carries TRBV5-4 and TRBJ1-5; 7 bases are a match to TRBD1. The J segment lost 0 bases and the V segment lost 3 bases, leaving 6 bases of the junction unmatched. The CDR3 is 16 residues long. In germline, CDR1 is SGHNT, CDR2 YYREEE (reference sequence). The CDR3 DNA reads TGTGCCAGCAGCTCGGGACAGCCAAATAGCAATCAGCCCCAGCATTTT. Its protein product is CASSSGQPNSNQPQHF.

This chain uses TRBV19 with TRBJ1-6; 7 bases are a match to TRBD1. J gave up 6 bases and V 0 bases, and 8 bases lay outside the gene matches. CDR1 is LNHDA and CDR2 is SQIVND in the germline V gene (reference sequence). The CDR3 contains 17 residues. CDR3: CASSIDRDSLSNSPLHF. CDR3 DNA: TGTGCCAGTAGTATAGATCGGGACAGTCTCTCTAATTCACCCCTCCACTTT.

In the case of this clone: This same CDR3 is encoded by further DNA sequences in the sample. V usage is TRBV27 and J usage is TRBJ1-6, with 9 bases lining up with TRBD1. Trimming at V came to 3 bases and at J to 8 bases, leaving 5 bases not matched to a gene. The germline V gene encodes CDR1 MNHEY and CDR2 SMNVEV (reference sequence). This CDR3 is 15 amino acids long. CDR3 DNA: TGTGCCAGCAGTTTCTACAGGGGGCGCGATTCACCCCTCCACTTT. It translates to CASSFYRGRDSPLHF.

This sequence joins TRBV7-2 and TRBJ2-2, with 9 bases aligning to TRBD2. Germline trimming cut 3 bases from V and 8 bases from J; bases unmatched to any gene: 7. CDR3 length equals 15 residues. Germline values: CDR1 SGHTA, CDR2 FQGNSA. The CDR3 loop is CASSFGGRAGGELFF. The CDR3 DNA follows: TGTGCCAGCAGCTTCGGCGGGAGGGCTGGGGGGGAGCTGTTTTTT.

This clone was detected a few times. This chain links TRBV19 with TRBJ1-4; a possible D gene is TRBD1 (5 bases). This CDR3 contains 15 residues. V gave up 5 bases and J gave up 5 bases, with 15 bases separating them. Germline V lookup: CDR1 LNHDA, CDR2 SQIVND (reference sequence). The CDR3 loop is CASSSPRGRNEKLFF. The CDR3 DNA follows: TGTGCCAGTAGTTCCCCAAGGGGAAGGAATGAAAAACTGTTTTTT.

The chain uses TRBV5-6 and TRBJ2-6; maybe TRBD1 (5 bases). Germline V gene data show CDR1 as SGHDT and CDR2 as YYEEEE. The V and J ends lost 0 bases and 4 bases respectively, with 14 bases between them. The CDR3 totals 17 residues. The CDR3 loop reads CASSLGSQGTGANVLTF. The CDR3 DNA follows: TGTGCCAGCAGCTTGGGTTCGCAGGGAACGGGGGCCAACGTCCTGACTTTC. The full variable domain, in which reference TRBV5-6 and TRBJ2-6 provide the parts outside the CDR3, is DAGVTQSPTHLIKTRGQQVTLRCSPKSGHDTVSWYQQALGQGPQFIFQYYEEEERQRGNFPDRFSGHQFPNYSSELNVNALLLGDSALYLCASSLGSQGTGANVLTFGAGSRLTVL.